The TCR beta chain described here comes from a study of molecular identifiers for immune sequencing clone quantification. Study conclusions and caveats: In CMV-specific effectors, clones above 20 copies held over 99% of molecules; naive, under 1%.

TCRdb re-called the PCR reads through MiXCR, storing one row per CDR3 protein. Among 20,000 or so distinct CDR3 sequences listed, 20% to 25% were seen once. Comment on this clonotype: Its antigen remains unidentified.

In germline, CDR1 is MNHEY, CDR2 SVGEGT. This CDR3 is built from 16 residues. V lost 0 bases to trimming and J lost 4 bases; unmatched junction nucleotides: 6. V usage is TRBV6-2 or TRBV6-3 and J usage is TRBJ2-1; 7 positions agree with TRBD2. The source material was naive CD8+ T cells from blood, with Jurkat cell RNA spiked in. Subset indicated: FACS-sorted CD8+CD4-CCR7+CD45RA+ naive T cells. This receptor was taken from a human donor in good health. Some libraries in this study had Jurkat cell RNA spiked in. The CDR3, as DNA: TGTGCCAGCAGTTACTCGAAGGCTAGCGGATACAATGAGCAGTTCTTC. This gives the protein CASSYSKASGYNEQFF.